This TCR beta chain stems from a study of regulatory T cells in long-lasting Graves disease. Study-wide results and caveats: TRBV28, TRBJ1-2 and TRBJ2-5 were favored in persistent disease. With 2,500 to 3,500 shared public clonotypes, persistent patients exceeded new patients, who shared roughly 920.

Trimming left V 2 bases short and J 4 bases short, with 8 bases between. CDR1 MDHEN and CDR2 SYDVKM come from the germline V gene. CDR3 length: 13 amino acids. According to the study, TCR beta libraries were built with iRepertoire HTBI primers and CDR3-region Arm-PCR. Original processing notes: Spanning all samples, the identified segments comprised some 66 TRBV and more than 11 TRBJ. MiXCR, applied by TCRdb to the multiplex PCR reads, yields one record per CDR3 protein. These V and J calls are TCRdb output, not the study's own analysis. Among some 450,000 distinct CDR3 sequences listed, about 20% were seen once. The sample's time point: persistent/refractory GD, antithyroid drugs over 5 years with positive TRAb. Researchers made the TCR library from RNA that was extracted from PBMCs. This clonotype was seen many times. Antigen specificity is unknown.

The TCR was taken from a female donor with Graves disease. V is TRBV28 and J is TRBJ1-2, with D uncertain. Sequenced material: peripheral blood mononuclear cells (PBMCs), taken when the disease was refractory, from a patient treated with antithyroid drugs. The CDR3 reads CASSLVGSYGYTF. Here the CDR3 DNA reads TGTGCCAGCAGTTTAGTAGGTTCCTATGGCTACACCTTC.